The 18 T cell receptor beta chains presented below share a single source sample, sequenced in a study of blood T cell repertoires in COVID-19. The assay was immunoSEQ multiplex PCR, and TCRdb's table has in-frame clones only and misses some. The sample holds a few hundred thousand clones, about 90% seen once. Material: peripheral blood. The receptor source for this set is a woman between 25 and 40 years old with COVID-19, enrolled during active disease.

This clone was seen a single time. The chain links TRBV12-3 or TRBV12-4 to TRBJ2-1, with a tentative D call TRBD2 (5 bases). Trimming removed 5 bases from V and 10 bases from J, with 12 bases in between. The length of the CDR3 is 12 residues. This chain's CDR3 is CASSNSAREQFF. For the CDR3, the DNA is TGTGCCAGCAGTAATAGCGCCAGAGAGCAGTTCTTC.

In its sample, this clone was seen a few times. The chain recombines TRBV12-3 or TRBV12-4 with TRBJ1-1, with a possible D match to TRBD1 (6 bases). V was clipped by 7 bases and J by 5 bases, with 11 bases between them. This CDR3 contains 12 residues. The CDR3 coding sequence is TGTGCCAGCAAGATAGGGGGAACTGAAGCTTTCTTT. The encoded protein is CASKIGGTEAFF.

This clone occurred once. This chain joins TRBV5-4 and TRBJ2-3; D may be TRBD2 (6 bases). This CDR3 has 14 residues. The germline V and J ends were trimmed by 0 bases and 4 bases, with 9 bases remaining between them. The germline gives CDR1 SGHNT, CDR2 YYREEE (reference sequence). As DNA, the CDR3 is TGTGCCAGCAGCTTGGGCGGGGTTCCAGATACGCAGTATTTT. Translated: CASSLGGVPDTQYF.

The chain couples TRBV2 to TRBJ2-1; TRBD2 aligns across 9 bases. This CDR3 region has 16 residues. Unmatched junction bases numbered 5, after V lost 3 bases and J lost 2 bases. Per the germline V gene, CDR1 is SNHLY and CDR2 is FYNNEI. The CDR3 coding sequence is TGTGCCAGCAGTGATGTGCGGGGGGGCCCCTACAATGAGCAGTTCTTC. This gives the protein CASSDVRGGPYNEQFF.

This clone has only one observation. The chain joins TRBV6-2 or TRBV6-3 to TRBJ1-2; D ambiguous. V lost 0 bases, J lost 4 bases, and 15 bases lay in between. The CDR3 extends over 16 amino acids. Germline lookup yields CDR1 MNHEY and CDR2 SVGEGT. CDR3 sequence reads: CASSYSNPAGRYGYTF. The DNA of the CDR3 is TGTGCCAGCAGTTACTCGAATCCGGCAGGCCGCTATGGCTACACCTTC.

This clone was recorded only once. V gene TRBV5-1 combines with J gene TRBJ1-1; 8 bases match TRBD1. CDR3 length: 15 residues. V lost 2 bases to trimming and J lost 5 bases; unmatched junction nucleotides: 8. Germline CDR1 reads SGHRS; CDR2 reads YFSETQ. The CDR3 bases are TGCGCCAGCAGCTTACGACAGGGGAGGGGGACTGAAGCTTTCTTT. This translates into CASSLRQGRGTEAFF.

The genes are TRBV4-1 and TRBJ2-1; 8 bases match TRBD1. This CDR3 has 15 amino acids. Germline V CDR1 and CDR2: MGHRA, YSYEKL. V shed 8 bases and J 6 bases; nucleotides not matched to a gene: 12. The CDR3 sequence: CASRHPGGRGNEQFF. CDR3 DNA sequence: TGCGCCAGCCGACATCCAGGGGGCCGGGGCAATGAGCAGTTCTTC.

Only one count was recorded for this clone. This chain uses TRBV19 with TRBJ1-5; TRBD1 is a possible D gene (5 bases). V gave up 11 bases and J gave up 1 base, with 15 bases separating them. This CDR3 comprises 14 residues. The V gene's germline CDR1 is LNHDA and CDR2 SQIVND (reference sequence). CDR3 loop: CAVRVGGSNQPQHF. The DNA for the CDR3 is TGTGCCGTCCGGGTGGGGGGGAGCAATCAGCCCCAGCATTTT.

This rearrangement joins TRBV7-9 to TRBJ1-3; no clear D gene. CDR1 SEHNR and CDR2 FQNEAQ come from the germline V gene (reference sequence). The V end was cut by 4 bases, the J end by 7 bases, with 14 bases between. This CDR3 is built from 14 residues. This CDR3 reads CASSSRNTANTIYF. DNA of the CDR3: TGTGCCAGCAGCTCTAGAAACACGGCCAACACCATATATTTT.

This clone was observed a handful of times. The rearrangement uses TRBV5-1 and TRBJ1-6, with TRBD1 as a possible D gene (6 bases). Trimming removed 0 bases at V and 7 bases at J, with 14 bases between. Per germline, CDR1 SGHRS and CDR2 YFSETQ. The CDR3 length is 16 residues. CDR3 amino acids: CASSLGRGAGNSPLHF. In nucleotides, the CDR3 is TGCGCCAGCAGCTTGGGTCGGGGGGCAGGGAATTCACCCCTCCACTTT.

This clone is a singleton in its sample. The chain links TRBV29-1 to TRBJ1-2; D remains unclear. Germline loops: CDR1 SQVTM, CDR2 ANQGSEA. The CDR3 covers 13 residues. Trimming stripped 4 bases from V and 8 bases from J, with 17 bases between. The CDR3 region has the DNA TGCAGCGTTGGTATAAACAGTATAAGGGGCTACACCTTC. Translating gives CSVGINSIRGYTF.

This chain links TRBV10-1 with TRBJ1-1, with 10 bases aligning to TRBD1. V lost 5 bases to trimming and J lost 4 bases; unmatched junction nucleotides: 4. Germline lookup yields CDR1 WNHNN and CDR2 SYGVQD (reference sequence). The CDR3 spans 14 residues. CDR3 DNA sequence: TGCGCCAGCAGTTCTGGGACAGGGGTCACTGAAGCTTTCTTT. Residues: CASSSGTGVTEAFF.

The chain combines TRBV5-1 with TRBJ1-6; no clear D gene. Per the germline V gene, CDR1 is SGHRS and CDR2 is YFSETQ. Trimming cost V 2 bases and J 7 bases, with 7 bases left between them. This CDR3 has 13 residues. The CDR3 is CASSFGWNSPLHF. The CDR3 DNA sequence: TGCGCCAGCAGCTTCGGTTGGAATTCACCCCTCCACTTT.

The chain joins TRBV28 to TRBJ2-3; TRBD1 aligns across 10 bases. Germline values: CDR1 MDHEN, CDR2 SYDVKM. The CDR3 length is 15 residues. V was clipped by 6 bases and J by 3 bases; unmatched bases: 6. The CDR3 loop is CASSRRDRGTDTQYF. CDR3 nucleotide sequence: TGTGCCAGCAGCCGCCGGGACAGGGGAACAGATACGCAGTATTTT.

J is TRBJ2-3 and V is TRBV11-2; no clear D gene. In germline, CDR1 is SGHAT, CDR2 FQNNGV. The V end was cut by 2 bases, the J end by 6 bases, with 12 bases between. This CDR3 is built from 14 residues. CDR3 protein: CASSLKALGDTQYF. CDR3 bases: TGTGCCAGCAGCTTAAAGGCGCTCGGGGATACGCAGTATTTT.

V is TRBV7-9 and J is TRBJ1-4; D might be TRBD1 (5 bases). V was shortened by 4 bases and J by 6 bases, with 12 bases between the two germline ends. The CDR3 consists of 14 residues. CDR1 is SEHNR and CDR2 is FQNEAQ in the germline V gene (reference sequence). The CDR3 loop is CASSSPRVYEKLFF. The CDR3 coding sequence is TGTGCCAGCAGCTCGCCCAGGGTTTATGAAAAACTGTTTTTT.

This sequence joins TRBV11-2 and TRBJ2-2; no reliable D call. V was shortened by 2 bases and J by 6 bases, with 4 bases between the two germline ends. Looked up from germline, CDR1 is SGHAT and CDR2 is FQNNGV. This CDR3 is 12 amino acids long. The CDR3 loop reads CASSLQSGELFF. The DNA of the CDR3 is TGTGCCAGCAGCTTACAGTCCGGGGAGCTGTTTTTT.

The chain joins TRBV21-1 to TRBJ2-1; the table assigns TRBD1, which was not confirmed against the DNA. TRBV21-1 is classified as a pseudogene. CDR3 size: 18 residues. CDR3 sequence: CASSKGAVGYYSYNEQFF. CDR3 coding DNA: TGTGCCAGCAGCAAAGGGGCTGTGGGTTATTACTCCTACAATGAGCAGTTCTTC.